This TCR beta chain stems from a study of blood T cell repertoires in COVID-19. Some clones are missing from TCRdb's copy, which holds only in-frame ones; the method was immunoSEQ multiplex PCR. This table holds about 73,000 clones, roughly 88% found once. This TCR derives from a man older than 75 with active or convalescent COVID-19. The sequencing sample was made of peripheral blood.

The CDR3 region is CAWSGGARGQPQHF. The CDR3 bases are TGTGCCTGGAGCGGGGGGGCAAGGGGGCAGCCCCAGCATTTT. J is TRBJ1-5 and V is TRBV30; D is possibly TRBD1 (6 bases). Germline V lookup: CDR1 GTSNPN, CDR2 SVGIG (reference sequence). Trimming removed 3 bases at V and 7 bases at J, with 16 bases between. The CDR3 has 14 residues. Full variable domain (outside the CDR3, taken from reference TRBV30 and TRBJ1-5): SQTIHQWPATLVQPVGSPLSLECTVEGTSNPNLYWYRQAAGRGLQLLFYSVGIGQISSEVPQNLSASRPQDRQFILSSKKLLLSDSGFYLCAWSGGARGQPQHFGDGTRLSIL.